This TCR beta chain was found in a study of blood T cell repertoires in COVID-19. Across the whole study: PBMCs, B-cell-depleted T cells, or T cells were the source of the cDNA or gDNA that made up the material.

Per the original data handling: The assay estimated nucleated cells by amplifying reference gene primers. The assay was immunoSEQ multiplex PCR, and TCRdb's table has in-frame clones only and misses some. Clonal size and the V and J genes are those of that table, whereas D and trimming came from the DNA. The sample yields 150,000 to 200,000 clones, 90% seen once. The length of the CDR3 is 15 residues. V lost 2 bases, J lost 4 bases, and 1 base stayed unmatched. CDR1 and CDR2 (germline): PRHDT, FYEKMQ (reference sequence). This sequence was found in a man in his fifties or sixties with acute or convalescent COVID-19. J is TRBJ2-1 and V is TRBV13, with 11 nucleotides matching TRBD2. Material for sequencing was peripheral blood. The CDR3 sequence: CASSLRTSGYNEQFF. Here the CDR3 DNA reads TGTGCCAGCAGCTTAAGGACTAGCGGGTACAATGAGCAGTTCTTC.